These 19 T cell receptor beta chains came from one sample sequenced in a study of T cells in Graves' hyperthyroidism and ophthalmopathy. Amplification of TCR beta CDR3 regions was performed using RNA transcripts as template. First-round RT-PCR with HTBI primers amplified the TCR CDR3 region. TCRdb reanalysed the multiplex PCR reads using MiXCR and keeps one entry per CDR3 protein. The sample holds some 490,000 distinct CDR3 sequences; less than 25% are singletons and the top ten take approximately 49%. The sequenced sample consisted of blood. The origin of the receptors is a woman aged 70-85 years with Graves' ophthalmopathy.

The chain links TRBV6-1 to TRBJ1-5, with a possible D match to TRBD1 (6 bases). The length of the CDR3 is 14 residues. V was pared by 0 bases and J by 9 bases, with 12 bases between. Per germline, CDR1 MNHNS and CDR2 SASEGT. CDR3 nucleotide sequence: TGTGCCAGCAGTGAAGCTGACAGGCCGCTGCCCCAGCATTTT. Residues: CASSEADRPLPQHF.

This clonotype has a handful of counts. V is TRBV6-1 and J is TRBJ1-5; D is perhaps TRBD1 (6 bases). The length of the CDR3 is 18 residues. V dropped 5 bases and J dropped 5 bases, with 25 bases sitting between them. CDR1 and CDR2 (germline): MNHNS, SASEGT. In DNA form, the CDR3 reads TGTGCCAGCAGTCCGTTGGAGACTATGGACAGCGCACATCAGCCCCAGCATTTT. Residues: CASSPLETMDSAHQPQHF.

This clonotype showed up many times. V is TRBV29-1 and J is TRBJ1-1, with a weak D call TRBD1 (6 bases). This CDR3 has 14 amino acids. Germline CDR1 SQVTM, CDR2 ANQGSEA. CDR3: CSLRTALMNTEAFF. The CDR3 DNA reads TGCTCTTTACGGACAGCGCTTATGAACACTGAAGCTTTCTTT.

This clonotype was seen a handful of times. Here the CDR3 reads CASSLAGDLGQFF. The CDR3, as DNA: TGTGCCAGCAGCTTAGCGGGGGACCTGGGGCAGTTCTTC. The genes are TRBV7-9 and TRBJ2-1; either TRBD1 or TRBD2 may fit D (5 bases each). With 0 bases removed from V and 12 bases from J, the gap between germline ends came to 12 bases. CDR3 length: 13 residues. The germline CDR1 and CDR2 sequences are SEHNR and FQNEAQ (reference sequence).

This clonotype showed up many times. The gene calls are TRBV12-3 or TRBV12-4 and TRBJ2-7, with 11 bases fitting TRBD2. This CDR3 has 14 amino acids. The J segment lost 6 bases and the V segment lost 6 bases, leaving 7 bases of the junction unmatched. CDR3 loop: CASRPTSGSFEQYF. The CDR3 bases are TGTGCCAGCAGACCCACTAGCGGGAGCTTCGAGCAGTACTTC.

V usage is TRBV6-5 and J usage is TRBJ1-1, with D unclear. Per germline, CDR1 MNHEY and CDR2 SVGAGI. The V end was cut by 2 bases, the J end by 6 bases, with 10 bases between. There are 13 residues in the CDR3. CDR3 nucleotide sequence: TGTGCCAGCAGTTACGCGAGGACCTCTGAAGCTTTCTTT. Protein product: CASSYARTSEAFF.

The V call is TRBV30, the J call TRBJ2-1, with D tentatively TRBD1 (6 bases). The CDR3 totals 15 residues. Trimming took off 6 bases at V and 7 bases at J, with 22 bases between the two ends. Germline V gives CDR1 GTSNPN, CDR2 SVGIG (reference sequence). The CDR3 here is CACQWTGTNNNEQFF. CDR3 coding DNA: TGTGCCTGCCAGTGGACCGGGACAAATAATAATGAGCAGTTCTTC.

This clonotype was detected many times. The chain employs TRBV12-3 or TRBV12-4 and TRBJ2-2; no firm D call. The CDR3 has 15 amino acids. Deletions cut 6 bases from V and 0 bases from J, with 11 bases between. CDR3 DNA: TGTGCCAGCAGCTCCGGACCGACGAACACCGGGGAGCTGTTTTTT. It encodes CASSSGPTNTGELFF.

This clonotype has more than one count but fewer than ten. This rearrangement joins TRBV7-9 to TRBJ2-2; 12 bases line up with TRBD1. CDR3 size: 17 residues. Germline V gives CDR1 SEHNR, CDR2 FQNEAQ (reference sequence). The junction had 10 bases not matched to a gene; V was cut back by 5 bases and J by 6 bases. CDR3 protein: CASSRRDRGRVAGELFF. As DNA, the CDR3 is TGTGCCAGCAGCCGCCGGGACAGGGGGCGCGTGGCCGGGGAGCTGTTTTTT. The full variable domain, completed using reference TRBV7-9 and TRBJ2-2, is DTGVSQNPRHKITKRGQNVTFRCDPISEHNRLYWYRQTLGQGPEFLTYFQNEAQLEKSRLLSDRFSAERPKGSFSTLEIQRTEQGDSAMYLCASSRRDRGRVAGELFFGEGSRLTVL.

The genes are TRBV20-1 and TRBJ1-3; D not certain. Germline values: CDR1 DFQATT, CDR2 SNEGSKA (reference sequence). The CDR3 runs 13 residues. Trimming stripped 5 bases from V and 3 bases from J, with 11 bases between. The CDR3 sequence is CSAPGLGGNTIYF. As DNA, the CDR3 is TGCAGTGCTCCCGGCCTGGGTGGAAACACCATATATTTT.

This clonotype was detected many times. This sequence joins TRBV20-1 and TRBJ1-2; 7 positions match TRBD1. Germline V lookup: CDR1 DFQATT, CDR2 SNEGSKA (reference sequence). This CDR3 is built from 14 residues. V was clipped by 4 bases and J by 2 bases; unmatched bases: 7. CDR3 sequence reads: CSANRQGVNYGYTF. CDR3 sequence (DNA): TGCAGTGCTAACCGACAGGGAGTAAACTATGGCTACACCTTC.

This clonotype came up many times. This chain links TRBV12-3 or TRBV12-4 with TRBJ2-1, with 11 bases lining up with TRBD2. This CDR3 is 14 amino acids long. J was trimmed by 7 bases and V by 6 bases; bases with no gene match: 5. The CDR3 bases are TGTGCCAGCAGAATTAGCGGGAGGGGGAATGAGCAGTTCTTC. Amino acid sequence: CASRISGRGNEQFF.

The chain uses TRBV9 and TRBJ2-7; no definite D call. The ends were cut back, 2 bases at V and 3 bases at J, with 15 bases in the middle. The CDR3 is 15 amino acids. CDR1 and CDR2 from the germline V gene are SGDLS and YYNGEE. CDR3 region: CASSVSGSKDYEQYF. CDR3 coding DNA: TGTGCCAGCAGCGTCTCAGGCAGCAAAGACTACGAGCAGTACTTC.

This clonotype was picked up a small number of times. The rearrangement links TRBV2 to TRBJ1-6; D remains unclear. The CDR3 is made up of 13 amino acids. The V gene lost 8 bases and the J gene lost 4 bases, with 9 bases spanning the gap. Germline V CDR1 and CDR2: SNHLY, FYNNEI. The CDR3 reads CASRVFYNSPLHF. CDR3 nucleotide sequence: TGTGCCAGCCGGGTCTTTTATAATTCACCCCTCCACTTT. The full variable domain, its missing parts supplied by reference TRBV2 and TRBJ1-6, is EPEVTQTPSHQVTQMGQEVILRCVPISNHLYFYWYRQILGQKVEFLVSFYNNEISEKSEIFDDQFSVERPDGSNFTLKIRSTKLEDSAMYFCASRVFYNSPLHFGNGTRLTVT.

This chain joins TRBV6-6 and TRBJ2-7, with 9 positions matching TRBD1. Germline CDR1 reads MNHNY; CDR2 reads SVGAGI (reference sequence). This CDR3 is built from 16 residues. Losses at the gene ends were 2 bases for V and 6 bases for J; bases not matched to a gene: 11. The CDR3, as DNA: TGTGCCAGCAGTTACCCCCCCGGGACAGGGTATTCCGAGCAGTACTTC. Amino acids: CASSYPPGTGYSEQYF.

This clonotype was recorded at least ten times. This chain connects TRBV28 to TRBJ1-5, with a tentative D call TRBD1 (6 bases). Germline V gene data show CDR1 as MDHEN and CDR2 as SYDVKM. The CDR3 is 16 amino acids. Trimming pared 3 bases from V and 10 bases from J, leaving 22 bases between. CDR3: CASSFLRGARLDPQHF. CDR3 DNA sequence: TGTGCCAGCAGTTTTCTACGGGGGGCCCGATTGGATCCCCAGCATTTT. Together with reference TRBV28 and TRBJ1-5, the CDR3 gives the full variable domain: DVKVTQSSRYLVKRTGEKVFLECVQDMDHENMFWYRQDPGLGLRLIYFSYDVKMKEKGDIPEGYSVSREKKERFSLILESASTNQTSMYLCASSFLRGARLDPQHFGDGTRLSIL.

With respect to this clonotype: A much bigger clone sits one base away, suggesting this may be a read error. This chain connects TRBV12-3 or TRBV12-4 to TRBJ2-7, with 10 bases that match TRBD1. This CDR3 is 17 amino acids long. CDR3 region: CASARQGALAGLYEQCF. CDR3 bases: TGTGCCAGCGCGAGACAGGGGGCCTTAGCGGGCCTCTACGAGCAGTGCTTC.

Ten or more counts support this clonotype. The rearrangement uses TRBV6-1 and TRBJ1-2, with a weak D call TRBD1 (5 bases). Trimming stripped 2 bases from V and 8 bases from J, with 15 bases between. Looked up from germline, CDR1 is MNHNS and CDR2 is SASEGT. This CDR3 has 14 amino acids. CDR3 residues: CASSELRAAGGYTF. CDR3 DNA sequence: TGTGCCAGCAGTGAACTCAGGGCAGCGGGAGGCTACACCTTC.

The chain links TRBV2 to TRBJ2-1, with TRBD2 matching over 9 bases. V dropped 11 bases and J dropped 8; count of bases not matched to a gene: 7. CDR3 length: 12 residues. Germline CDR1 SNHLY, CDR2 FYNNEI. The CDR3 protein is CAVRGLAYEQFF. CDR3 nucleotide sequence: TGTGCCGTCCGGGGACTAGCTTATGAGCAGTTCTTC.